This TCR beta chain was identified in a study of shared clonotypes between healthy human individuals. The assay was immunoSEQ multiplex PCR, and TCRdb's table has in-frame clones only and misses some. Counted here are more than 850,000 clones, about 84% occurring once; the ten biggest clones make up approximately 0.52%. The germline V and J ends were trimmed by 5 bases and 2 bases, with 18 bases remaining between them. CDR1 SEHNR and CDR2 FQNEAQ come from the germline V gene (reference sequence). CDR3 size: 16 residues. The material sequenced was memory CD4+ T cells from PBMCs. Subset: CD45RA-negative fraction. The TCR was taken from a man aged 18-30 years in good health. Some clones in this sample may be carry-over from other donors' samples. The chain combines TRBV7-9 with TRBJ1-2, with TRBD1 as a possible D gene (5 bases). DNA for the CDR3: TGTGCCAGCAGCGATAGAGGAGGGGCGACGAACTATGGCTACACCTTC. It is translated as CASSDRGGATNYGYTF.